The rows below give T cell receptor beta chains drawn from one sample of a study of T cell responses to AZD1222 COVID-19 vaccine. Profiling relied on immunoSEQ multiplex PCR, and the TCRdb table lists in-frame clones only, not all of them. The data contain about 150,000 clones, roughly 90% of them singletons. The specimen comprised peripheral blood, sampled 28 days after the second AZD1222 dose. These receptors were obtained from an adult who received the AZD1222 COVID-19 vaccine. The CDR3 runs from the conserved cysteine through the conserved F or W. D genes are given only for firm matches. Clone sizes are given selectively: once, few, many, or a class where the clone is expanded.

cdr3_nt cdr3_aa clone_size j_call d_call v_call
TGTGCCTGGAGAGGGCCTTTTAGCAATCAGCCCCAGCATTTT CAWRGPFSNQPQHF . TRBJ1-5 . TRBV30
TGTGCCAGCAGTTACTCTAGCGCCCAAGAGACCCAGTACTTC CASSYSSAQETQYF . TRBJ2-5 . TRBV6-5
TGTGCCAGCAGGCAAAACACTGAAGCTTTCTTT CASRQNTEAFF . TRBJ1-1 . TRBV2
TGTGCCAGCAGCTTAGATAATTCACCCCTCCACTTT CASSLDNSPLHF . TRBJ1-6 . TRBV7-2
TGTGCCAGCAGCTATCCAGGGGTAGGGACTGAAGCTTTCTTT CASSYPGVGTEAFF . TRBJ1-1 . TRBV11-3
TGTGCCAGCAGCCAGGGCAGCAATCAGCCCCAGCATTTT CASSQGSNQPQHF once TRBJ1-5 . TRBV28
TGTGCCAGCAGCCCTTCCTACCTAAACGGAGAGCAGTTCTTC CASSPSYLNGEQFF . TRBJ2-1 . TRBV5-5
TGTGCCTGGAGTAATTTGTGGGACAGGGGGACCGGCACTGAAGCTTTCTTT CAWSNLWDRGTGTEAFF . TRBJ1-1 TRBD1 TRBV30
TGTGCTAGTGGGGCGGGAACGAACACCGGGGAGCTGTTTTTT CASGAGTNTGELFF . TRBJ2-2 . TRBV12-5
TGCGCCAGCAGTGAGAGTAGGGTAGCCCCAGATGAGCCCTACAATGAGCAGTTCTTC CASSESRVAPDEPYNEQFF . TRBJ2-1 . TRBV10-1
TGTGCCAGTAGTACCACGCCCAGACTAGCCTTCTCCGGTCCCCAGTACTTC CASSTTPRLAFSGPQYF . TRBJ2-5 TRBD2 TRBV19
TGTGCCAGCAGCTCCAGGGGGGCGGAGCAGTACTTC CASSSRGAEQYF . TRBJ2-7 . TRBV5-5
TGTGCCAGCAGCCAAGATTCCGCCTTGAGGGGAAACACCATATATTTT CASSQDSALRGNTIYF once TRBJ1-3 . TRBV14
TGTGCCAGCAGTTTATTATCGGGAGGGACAGGCTCCTACAATGAGCAGTTCTTC CASSLLSGGTGSYNEQFF . TRBJ2-1 . TRBV27
TGTGCCAGCAGCCAAGGGAGGTCGGGGAATGAGCAGTTCTTC CASSQGRSGNEQFF . TRBJ2-1 . TRBV3-1/TRBV3-2
TGTGCCAGCAGCTTAGAGGGCAGGGACTATGGCTACACCTTC CASSLEGRDYGYTF . TRBJ1-2 . TRBV7-2
TGTGCCATCAGTGAGCACAGGGTGGGATTGAACACTGAAGCTTTCTTT CAISEHRVGLNTEAFF . TRBJ1-1 . TRBV10-3
TGTGCCAGCAGCTTCACAAGCTACGAGCAGTACTTC CASSFTSYEQYF . TRBJ2-7 . TRBV13
TGTGCCAGCAGTTCCGGAAAGATGGGACAGAGCTCCTACGAGCAGTACTTC CASSSGKMGQSSYEQYF . TRBJ2-7 TRBD1 TRBV28
TGTGCCACCAGCAGGCTACAGGTTAACTATGGCTACACCTTC CATSRLQVNYGYTF . TRBJ1-2 . TRBV15
TGTGCCACCAGATGGGACAGGTTGTCCTACGAGCAGTACTTC CATRWDRLSYEQYF . TRBJ2-7 TRBD1 TRBV24-1
TGCGCCAGCAGCCTTGGACAGGCCCTAGCCAAAAACATTCAGTACTTC CASSLGQALAKNIQYF . TRBJ2-4 TRBD1 TRBV5-1
TGTGCCAGCAGCTTAGCGGGCTTTTTCACCGGGGAGCTGTTTTTT CASSLAGFFTGELFF . TRBJ2-2 . TRBV7-2